This T cell receptor beta chain is drawn from a study of blood T cell repertoires in COVID-19. Turning to the study itself: COVID-19 samples, acute and convalescent, were from the United States, Italy and Spain. From T cells, B-cell-depleted T cells, or PBMCs came the material, which was cDNA or gDNA.

Original analysis: Reference gene primers were amplified, and this amplification served to estimate nucleated cell counts. Sequencing was performed with immunoSEQ multiplex PCR; in TCRdb, only in-frame clones are kept and a portion is missing. That table supplies the V and J calls and clone size; D and trimming were determined from the DNA. The data hold under 250,000 clones, with around 86% observed a single time. Seattle patients were enrolled during active infection and followed longitudinally. Per the germline V gene, CDR1 is MDHEN and CDR2 is SYDVKM. This CDR3 has 15 residues. V shed 6 bases and J 8 bases; nucleotides not matched to a gene: 10.

Material: peripheral blood. This TCR came from a woman aged 80 or over with COVID-19, enrolled during active disease. V is TRBV28 and J is TRBJ1-4; the match to TRBD1 covers 9 bases. CDR3 DNA sequence: TGTGCCAGCAGCCGGACAGGGGCCTTAGGGGAAAAACTGTTTTTT. It is translated as CASSRTGALGEKLFF.